This TCR beta chain was sequenced during a study of blood T cell repertoires in COVID-19. Study background: Donors in the United States, Italy and Spain gave samples during acute or convalescent COVID-19. T cells, B-cell-depleted T cells, or PBMCs provided the cDNA or gDNA that served as material.

In the study's own analysis: Using reference gene primer amplification, nucleated cell counts were estimated. The assay was immunoSEQ multiplex PCR, and TCRdb's table has in-frame clones only and misses some. That table supplies the V and J calls and clone size; D and trimming were determined from the DNA. The sample has roughly 50,000 clones, around nine tenths seen once. V gave up 4 bases and J gave up 5 bases, with 13 bases separating them. Germline V gene lookup returns CDR1 SGDLS and CDR2 YYNGEE. The CDR3 extends over 15 amino acids. The sample taken for sequencing was peripheral blood. V gene TRBV9 combines with J gene TRBJ1-6; D is possibly TRBD1 (5 bases). This sequence originates from a man aged 70-80 years with acute or convalescent COVID-19. This CDR3 reads CASSLLDSDNSPLHF. CDR3 nucleotides: TGTGCCAGCAGCCTGCTAGACAGCGATAATTCACCCCTCCACTTT.